The 8 T cell receptor beta chains in this list originate from one sample, sequenced in a study of blood T cell repertoires in COVID-19. Data came from immunoSEQ multiplex PCR; TCRdb stores just in-frame clones and leaves some out. The top ten clones hold 6.5% of a sample with around 180,000 clones, about four fifths of them seen once. Sample: peripheral blood. These TCRs come from a man in his 70s with active or convalescent COVID-19.

The chain uses TRBV19 and TRBJ1-5, with a tentative D call TRBD1 (6 bases). V was shortened by 6 bases and J by 1 base, with 13 bases between the two germline ends. CDR3 size: 15 residues. Germline CDR1 LNHDA, CDR2 SQIVND (reference sequence). This CDR3 is CASRAGTNSNQPQHF. In DNA form, the CDR3 reads TGTGCCAGTAGAGCCGGGACAAACAGCAATCAGCCCCAGCATTTT.

The chain employs TRBV10-3 and TRBJ1-2; 8 bases map to TRBD1. Germline values: CDR1 ENHRY, CDR2 SYGVKD. After removal of 3 bases from V and 7 bases from J, the junction contained 7 bases not matched to a gene. CDR3 length: 14 residues. This CDR3 reads CAISDSDRVAGYTF. The CDR3, as DNA: TGTGCCATCAGTGACTCGGACAGGGTTGCTGGCTACACCTTC.

The rearrangement joins TRBV6-5 to TRBJ2-2; perhaps TRBD2 as D (6 bases). There are 16 residues in the CDR3. Germline V gene data show CDR1 as MNHEY and CDR2 as SVGAGI. V was pared by 4 bases and J by 4 bases, with 16 bases between. This CDR3 is CASSSPAERVTGELFF. DNA for the CDR3: TGTGCCAGCAGTTCACCGGCGGAGCGGGTCACCGGGGAGCTGTTTTTT.

The chain joins TRBV3-1 (or the pseudogene TRBV3-2) to TRBJ1-2, with 7 bases fitting TRBD1. Germline assignment: CDR1 LGHDT and CDR2 YNNKEL (reference sequence). V lost 2 bases to trimming and J lost 8 bases; unmatched junction nucleotides: 5. The CDR3 is made up of 13 amino acids. CDR3 amino acids: CASSQSGQEGYTF. CDR3 sequence (DNA): TGTGCCAGCAGCCAATCCGGACAGGAGGGCTACACCTTC.

There are many counts of this clone. The chain is built from TRBV2 and TRBJ1-1; D might be TRBD1 (5 bases). There are 14 residues in the CDR3. The V gene's germline CDR1 is SNHLY and CDR2 FYNNEI. V lost 3 bases to trimming and J lost 1 base, with 9 bases between them. CDR3 DNA: TGTGCCAGCAGTGATGACAGCTGGAACACTGAAGCTTTCTTT. This encodes CASSDDSWNTEAFF.

Concerning this clone itself: Other DNA sequences within the sample encode an identical CDR3. V is TRBV6-5 and J is TRBJ1-5; D gene unclear. The germline gives CDR1 MNHEY, CDR2 SVGAGI. V was shortened by 6 bases and J by 3 bases, with 6 bases between the two germline ends. The CDR3 length is 12 residues. In DNA, the CDR3 is TGTGCCAGCAGGGCCAACAATCAGCCCCAGCATTTT. This translates into CASRANNQPQHF.

The chain has TRBV18 and TRBJ1-2, with TRBD1 matching over 7 bases. This CDR3 has 15 amino acids. Germline V gives CDR1 KGHSH, CDR2 LQKENI. Trimming at V came to 4 bases and at J to 6 bases, leaving 11 bases not matched to a gene. The CDR3 spells CASSLNRGPKDGYTF. CDR3 DNA sequence: TGTGCCAGCTCACTTAACAGGGGCCCGAAGGATGGCTACACCTTC.

The chain is built from TRBV3-1 (or the pseudogene TRBV3-2) and TRBJ2-5; D is perhaps TRBD2 (6 bases). CDR1 and CDR2 (germline): LGHDT, YNNKEL (reference sequence). This CDR3 region has 14 residues. The ends were cut back, 1 base at V and 4 bases at J, with 10 bases in the middle. For the CDR3, the DNA is TGTGCCAGCAGCCAAGGCGGCGGGGTAGAGACCCAGTACTTC. This gives the protein CASSQGGGVETQYF.